This T cell receptor beta chain was captured by sequencing in a study of CD8 T cells in ankylosing spondylitis. General study points: Relatively scarce in peripheral blood, disease-linked clones were CD8+. Earlier work had already found some motif variants in reactive arthritis synovial fluid and blood. Reportedly, disease-linked clones are significantly enriched in ankylosing spondylitis patients' matched synovial fluid.

A word on this clonotype: Its antigen is undetermined. Given a much more abundant clone one base away, this may be a read error.

The length of the CDR3 is 13 residues. Quantitative 5'-RACE was performed with molecular barcodes, and it yielded the TCR beta libraries. TCRdb re-derived calls from the 5' RACE reads in MiXCR, one entry per CDR3 protein. The table shows about 240,000 distinct CDR3 sequences, with about 11% occurring only once. This rearrangement joins TRBV12-3 or TRBV12-4 to TRBJ2-7, with 7 nucleotides matching TRBD1. The clonotype originates from a male donor with ankylosing spondylitis or in good health (not recorded which). The sequenced sample was blood, either unsorted or a sorted T cell fraction (not recorded which). The CDR3 DNA reads TGTGTCAGCACCGCCGGGACAGCCTACGAGCAGTACTTC. Translating gives CVSTAGTAYEQYF.